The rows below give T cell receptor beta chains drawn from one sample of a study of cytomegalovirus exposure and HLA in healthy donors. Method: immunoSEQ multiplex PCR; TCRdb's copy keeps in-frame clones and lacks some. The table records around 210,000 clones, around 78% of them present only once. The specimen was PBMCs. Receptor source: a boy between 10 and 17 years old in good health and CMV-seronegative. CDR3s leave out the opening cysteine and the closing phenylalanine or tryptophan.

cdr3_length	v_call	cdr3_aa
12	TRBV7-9	ASSNAGGWKTQY
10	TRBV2	ASVQGDKGYT
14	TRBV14	ASSQDAWALTYEQY
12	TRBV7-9	ASSFIGGGEKLF
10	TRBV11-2	ASSRTGPELF
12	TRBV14	ASSHGGSRYEQY
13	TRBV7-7	ASSPMGGRDNEQF
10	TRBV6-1	AARTASGELF
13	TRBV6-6	ASRSGQSRQETQY
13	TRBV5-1	ASSFGTSVSGELF
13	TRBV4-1	ASRPGQGFRETQY
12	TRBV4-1	ASSQDEAAMQAF
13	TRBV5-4	ASSPGQGTTGELF
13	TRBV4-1	ASSQGLAGGNEQY
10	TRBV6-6	ASSYAGTEAF
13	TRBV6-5	ASSFRFAANEKLF
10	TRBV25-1	ASSEISGPAF
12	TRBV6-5	ASTSPQGTYEQY
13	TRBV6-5	ASSYSPGNVGELF
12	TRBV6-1	ASSEGTTTGELF
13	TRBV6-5	ASSSAQSFNEKLF
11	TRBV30	AWRDRLVSPLH
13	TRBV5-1	ASSSLSQGNTEAF
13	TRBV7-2	ASSPTAGAPGIQY
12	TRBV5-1	ASRPTGGNTEAF
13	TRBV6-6	ASRNWTGRLTEAF
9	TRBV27	ASSTRNEQY
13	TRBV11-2	ASSPLTVTNTEAF
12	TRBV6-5	ASSRDSSSYEQY
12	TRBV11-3	ASSLVEGNQPQH
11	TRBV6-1	ASSEAHTGSTF
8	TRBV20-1	SATLAEAF
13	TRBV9	ASSLGGHLNTEAF
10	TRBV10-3	ATRQGDYGYT
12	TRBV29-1	SVERPRELGGYT
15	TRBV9	ASSVGTGGGYQETQY
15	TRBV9	ASSVEGRGARTGELF
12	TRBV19	ASSTIRAQETQY
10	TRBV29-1	SVRQGGQPQH
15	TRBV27	ASSSTRNRVGTDTQY
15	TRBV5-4	ASSQGFERVENTEAF
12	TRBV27	ASSPQGQPYEQY
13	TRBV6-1	ASSEWVRVNTEAF
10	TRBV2	ASTVDNYEQY
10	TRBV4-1	ASSSAGYEQF
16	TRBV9	ASSVVPNRGVGNQPQH
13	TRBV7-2	ASSSSQGVNTEAF
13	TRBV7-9	ASSLRQGSSYEQY
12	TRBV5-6	ASTKTGPPYEQY
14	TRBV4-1	ASTPTPDTTGNTIY